The sequence of this T cell receptor (beta chain) was determined in a study of cytomegalovirus exposure and HLA in healthy donors. Primers included in the PCR were 60 Vbeta and 13 Jbeta primers. Some clones are missing from TCRdb's copy, which holds only in-frame ones; the method was immunoSEQ multiplex PCR. This sample's table reports 45,000 to 60,000 clones. CDR3 length: 14 amino acids. Unmatched junction bases numbered 7, after V lost 5 bases and J lost 4 bases. Germline V CDR1 and CDR2: PRHDT, FYEKMQ (reference sequence). Specimen: PBMCs. The clonotype originates from a male donor in good health and CMV-seronegative. The V and J genes are TRBV13 and TRBJ1-2, with 7 bases aligning to TRBD1. CDR3 region: CASSPETGTYGYTF. CDR3 nucleotide sequence: TGTGCCAGCAGCCCCGAGACAGGGACCTATGGCTACACCTTC.